The next 24 T cell receptor beta chains were all read from a single sample in a study of blood T cell repertoires in COVID-19. The assay was immunoSEQ multiplex PCR, and TCRdb's table has in-frame clones only and misses some. The sample consists of about 86,000 clones, about 87% of them appearing once. The sequencing input was peripheral blood. The receptors here all came from a human donor in a cohort sampled during active COVID-19.

The genes are TRBV11-1 and TRBJ2-7; TRBD2 agrees at 14 bases. CDR1 and CDR2 from the germline V gene are SGHAT and FQDESV (reference sequence). The CDR3 covers 17 residues. Trimming took 0 bases from V and 4 from J; bases not matched to a gene: 5. This CDR3 reads CASSLATGTSGSYEQYF. In nucleotides, the CDR3 is TGTGCCAGCAGCTTAGCAACCGGGACTAGCGGGAGTTACGAGCAGTACTTC.

The chain combines TRBV19 with TRBJ1-1; TRBD1 might be the D (5 bases). V lost 3 bases and J 4 bases, leaving 12 bases between the germline ends. Looked up from germline, CDR1 is LNHDA and CDR2 is SQIVND (reference sequence). This CDR3 has 14 amino acids. CDR3 in DNA: TGTGCCAGTAGTATGCCAGGGCGGGGCACTGAAGCTTTCTTT. Its translation: CASSMPGRGTEAFF.

The CDR3 here is CASGTDYGYTF. CDR3 in DNA: TGTGCCAGTGGTACTGACTATGGCTACACCTTC. V usage is TRBV28 and J usage is TRBJ1-2, with D unresolved. V was cut by 9 bases and J by 3 bases, with 8 bases left in between. CDR3 length: 11 amino acids. Germline V gene data show CDR1 as MDHEN and CDR2 as SYDVKM.

The chain couples TRBV7-2 to TRBJ1-1; tentatively, D is TRBD1 (5 bases). CDR1 and CDR2 from the germline V gene are SGHTA and FQGNSA. The CDR3 contains 15 residues. With 2 bases removed from V and 4 bases from J, the gap between germline ends came to 14 bases. CDR3 amino acids: CASSLYKDGGTEAFF. The CDR3, as DNA: TGTGCCAGCAGCTTATACAAGGACGGGGGCACTGAAGCTTTCTTT.

The V gene is TRBV11-2, the J gene TRBJ2-2, with 8 bases aligning to TRBD1. The CDR3 runs 15 residues. Germline values: CDR1 SGHAT, CDR2 FQNNGV. The ends lost 3 bases at V and 6 bases at J; junction bases unmatched: 6. CDR3: CASSFQGARSGELFF. CDR3 nucleotides: TGTGCCAGCAGCTTCCAGGGGGCGCGGTCCGGGGAGCTGTTTTTT.

The chain joins TRBV11-2 to TRBJ2-1; TRBD2 agrees at 11 bases. Trimming took 4 bases from V and 7 from J; bases not matched to a gene: 9. The CDR3 covers 16 residues. CDR1 and CDR2 from the germline V gene are SGHAT and FQNNGV. In DNA, the CDR3 is TGTGCCAGCAGCTCCCCGACTAGCGGGAACTTGAATGAGCAGTTCTTC. It specifies CASSSPTSGNLNEQFF.

V and J are TRBV28 and TRBJ1-6; 7 bases agree with TRBD1. The CDR3 spans 15 residues. Germline V gene sequence: CDR1 MDHEN, CDR2 SYDVKM. V was clipped by 5 bases and J by 9 bases; unmatched bases: 10. The CDR3 DNA follows: TGTGCCAGCAGTGTTGGACAGGTTACGGGTTCACCCCTCCACTTT. Its translation: CASSVGQVTGSPLHF.

The gene calls are TRBV7-8 and TRBJ2-1; tentative D call: TRBD1 (6 bases). The germline V and J ends were trimmed by 7 bases and 8 bases, with 21 bases remaining between them. CDR3 length: 15 amino acids. Germline V gives CDR1 SGHVS, CDR2 FQNEAQ. CDR3 loop: CASIPRGRAMYEQFF. DNA of the CDR3: TGTGCCAGCATTCCCAGGGGAAGGGCCATGTATGAGCAGTTCTTC. Full variable domain (remainder filled in from reference TRBV7-8 and TRBJ2-1): GAGVSQSPRYKVAKRGQDVALRCDPISGHVSLFWYQQALGQGPEFLTYFQNEAQLDKSGLPSDRFFAERPEGSVSTLKIQRTQQEDSAVYLCASIPRGRAMYEQFFGPGTRLTVL.

The V and J genes are TRBV7-6 and TRBJ1-3; D call uncertain. This CDR3 has 14 residues. Per germline, CDR1 SGHVS and CDR2 FNYEAQ. The ends were cut back, 1 base at V and 0 bases at J, with 4 bases in the middle. CDR3 coding DNA: TGTGCCAGCAGCTTAGATAGCTCTGGAAACACCATATATTTT. Protein: CASSLDSSGNTIYF.

The gene calls are TRBV6-6 and TRBJ1-4, with D unresolved. The V gene lost 2 bases and the J gene lost 10 bases, with 14 bases spanning the gap. The length of the CDR3 is 14 residues. Germline assignment: CDR1 MNHNY and CDR2 SVGAGI (reference sequence). CDR3 in amino acids: CASSYGREEGKLFF. CDR3 nucleotide sequence: TGTGCCAGCAGTTACGGAAGGGAGGAAGGAAAACTGTTTTTT.

The chain has TRBV19 and TRBJ2-3, with TRBD2 identical over 7 bases. The CDR3 is made up of 13 amino acids. Germline-derived CDR1 and CDR2 are LNHDA and SQIVND (reference sequence). With V trimmed by 6 bases and J by 6 bases, 6 bases remained unmatched. Written as DNA, the CDR3 is TGTGCCAGTAGGAGACTAGCTGGGGATACGCAGTATTTT. Its protein product is CASRRLAGDTQYF.

V and J are TRBV27 and TRBJ2-1; a possible D gene is TRBD1 (6 bases). From germline, CDR1 is MNHEY and CDR2 SMNVEV (reference sequence). The CDR3 extends over 16 amino acids. With 6 bases removed from V and 10 bases from J, the gap between germline ends came to 25 bases. CDR3 DNA: TGTGCCAGCAGCCAGCCTTCTGGGGGCCCCTTTAACGAGCAGTTCTTC. Its translation: CASSQPSGGPFNEQFF.

This clone was counted once. The rearrangement links TRBV6-5 to TRBJ2-5, with 7 bases fitting TRBD1. The CDR3 runs 16 residues. The germline V gene has CDR1 MNHEY and CDR2 SVGAGI. The V segment lost 1 base and the J segment 5 bases; nucleotides outside the gene matches: 10. This CDR3 is CASSYWGTGVGETQYF. The CDR3 region has the DNA TGTGCCAGCAGTTACTGGGGCACAGGGGTCGGGGAGACCCAGTACTTC.

This clone has more than one count but fewer than ten. The rearrangement uses TRBV7-9 and TRBJ2-7, with D possibly being TRBD2 (5 bases). V was shortened by 4 bases and J by 1 base, with 17 bases between the two germline ends. Germline CDR1 SEHNR, CDR2 FQNEAQ (reference sequence). The CDR3 loop spans 16 amino acids. The CDR3 reads CASSSGNSRKSYEQYF. The CDR3 DNA reads TGTGCCAGCAGCTCGGGAAACTCTAGGAAATCCTACGAGCAGTACTTC. Filled out from reference TRBV7-9 and TRBJ2-7, the complete variable domain reads DTGVSQNPRHKITKRGQNVTFRCDPISEHNRLYWYRQTLGQGPEFLTYFQNEAQLEKSRLLSDRFSAERPKGSFSTLEIQRTEQGDSAMYLCASSSGNSRKSYEQYFGPGTRLTVT.

This clone showed up just once. The rearrangement links TRBV7-6 to TRBJ2-2; 9 positions match TRBD2. This CDR3 is 17 amino acids long. The V gene's germline CDR1 is SGHVS and CDR2 FNYEAQ. J gave up 2 bases and V 10 bases, and 14 bases lay outside the gene matches. CDR3 DNA: TGTGCCACCGGGGGGGCCGGGACTAGCACTAACACCGGGGAGCTGTTTTTT. This sequence encodes CATGGAGTSTNTGELFF.

The chain uses TRBV9 and TRBJ1-4; 7 nucleotides align to TRBD1. This CDR3 is built from 14 residues. Per germline, CDR1 SGDLS and CDR2 YYNGEE. Trimming at V came to 3 bases and at J to 8 bases, leaving 7 bases not matched to a gene. CDR3 sequence reads: CASSEGQGGEKLFF. The DNA of the CDR3 is TGTGCCAGCAGCGAGGGGCAGGGGGGAGAAAAACTGTTTTTT.

V is TRBV7-9 and J is TRBJ1-1; D remains unclear. The CDR3 has 15 residues. V lost 4 bases and J lost 6, with 18 bases in between. Germline V gene sequence: CDR1 SEHNR, CDR2 FQNEAQ (reference sequence). The DNA for the CDR3 is TGTGCCAGCAGCTCAGACGGGGTAGGCGGGGCTGAAGCTTTCTTT. Protein: CASSSDGVGGAEAFF.

As for this clone: The identical CDR3 is also encoded by other nucleotide sequences in the sample. The chain joins TRBV7-9 to TRBJ1-1, with 11 bases that match TRBD1. CDR3 length equals 15 residues. Per the germline V gene, CDR1 is SEHNR and CDR2 is FQNEAQ (reference sequence). With 1 base clipped from V and 4 bases from J, the junction kept 2 bases outside the gene matches. The CDR3 DNA reads TGTGCCAGCAGCTTAGGGGGGACAGGGGGCACTGAAGCTTTCTTT. Its protein is CASSLGGTGGTEAFF.

V is TRBV5-1 and J is TRBJ1-2, with unresolved D. Trimming stripped 4 bases from V and 6 bases from J, with 16 bases between. Germline values: CDR1 SGHRS, CDR2 YFSETQ. This CDR3 comprises 14 residues. CDR3 region: CASSAAFDQDGYTF. CDR3 nucleotide sequence: TGCGCCAGCAGCGCCGCGTTCGATCAAGATGGCTACACCTTC.

In nucleotides, the CDR3 is TGTGCCAGCAGTAATAGGGGACACTCCTACAATGAGCAGTTCTTC. Residues: CASSNRGHSYNEQFF. This chain joins TRBV11-1 and TRBJ2-1; TRBD1 might be the D (6 bases). Per germline, CDR1 SGHAT and CDR2 FQDESV (reference sequence). The V end was cut by 6 bases, the J end by 0 bases, with 12 bases between. This CDR3 is built from 15 residues.

This clone was observed a handful of times. This chain uses TRBV10-1 with TRBJ1-3, with D unclear. Germline CDR1 and CDR2: WNHNN and SYGVQD (reference sequence). V was clipped by 6 bases and J by 2 bases, with 11 bases between them. The CDR3 sequence is 14 residues long. The CDR3 loop is CASRPGSTGNTIYF. Here the CDR3 DNA reads TGCGCCAGCAGACCAGGATCCACTGGAAACACCATATATTTT.

The chain links TRBV18 to TRBJ1-3; no firm D call. The V gene's germline CDR1 is KGHSH and CDR2 LQKENI. Trimming pared 2 bases from V and 8 bases from J, leaving 10 bases between. The CDR3 length is 13 residues. CDR3 in DNA: TGTGCCAGCTCACCAGAGGGTTGGGACACCATATATTTT. The encoded protein is CASSPEGWDTIYF.

The chain couples TRBV7-8 to TRBJ1-5; D gene ambiguous. Trimming took 6 bases from V and 7 from J, leaving 13 bases between them. CDR3 length equals 13 residues. Germline CDR1 is SGHVS and CDR2 is FQNEAQ. The CDR3 nucleotides are TGTGCCAGCAGGCTGACGGGGTCCCAGCCCCAGCATTTT. It specifies CASRLTGSQPQHF.

The chain recombines TRBV7-2 with TRBJ1-5; D gene uncertain. V dropped 2 bases and J dropped 0 bases, with 8 bases sitting between them. The CDR3 runs 15 residues. CDR1 and CDR2 (germline): SGHTA, FQGNSA. This CDR3 reads CASSLSRYSNQPQHF. CDR3 nucleotides: TGTGCCAGCAGCTTATCCCGGTATAGCAATCAGCCCCAGCATTTT.